These 25 T cell receptor beta chains originate from one sample sequenced in a study of cytomegalovirus exposure and HLA in healthy donors. The PCR was carried out with 60 Vbeta primers and 13 Jbeta primers. The protocol was immunoSEQ multiplex PCR, while the TCRdb copy is restricted to in-frame clones and leaves out a portion. The data show 100,000 to 150,000 clones, roughly 79% seen once. Sequenced sample: PBMCs. The receptors derive from a woman aged 40-49 years in good health and CMV-seronegative.

CDR3 bases: TGTGCCAGCAGTTTCCGGGGGACGAACACTGAAGCTTTCTTT. Translated: CASSFRGTNTEAFF. This chain uses TRBV28 with TRBJ1-1; D possibly corresponds to TRBD1 (5 bases). Germline V gene sequence: CDR1 MDHEN, CDR2 SYDVKM. Deletions cut 3 bases from V and 1 base from J, with 9 bases between. CDR3 length: 14 amino acids.

This clone came up once. The gene calls are TRBV5-6 and TRBJ2-7; D gene uncertain. Trimming removed 4 bases at V and 0 bases at J, with 11 bases between. Per the germline V gene, CDR1 is SGHDT and CDR2 is YYEEEE. The CDR3 extends over 14 amino acids. CDR3 sequence reads: CASSASASSYEQYF. The CDR3 DNA reads TGTGCCAGCAGCGCCAGCGCTAGCTCCTACGAGCAGTACTTC.

The genes are TRBV27 and TRBJ2-1; 16 nucleotides agree with TRBD2. The ends lost 5 bases at V and 9 bases at J; junction bases unmatched: 4. CDR1 and CDR2 from the germline V gene are MNHEY and SMNVEV (reference sequence). This CDR3 region has 15 residues. The CDR3 loop reads CASSPGTSGRAEQFF. CDR3 bases: TGTGCCAGCAGTCCAGGGACTAGCGGGAGGGCTGAGCAGTTCTTC.

The genes are TRBV9 and TRBJ1-6; D is ambiguous. This CDR3 is 18 amino acids long. The V end lost 3 bases, the J end lost 7 bases, and 23 bases lay between the germline ends. Germline values: CDR1 SGDLS, CDR2 YYNGEE. The CDR3 here is CASSASPQVFKWNSPLHF. CDR3 nucleotide sequence: TGTGCCAGCAGCGCTTCCCCTCAGGTATTCAAGTGGAATTCACCCCTCCACTTT.

This rearrangement joins TRBV30 to TRBJ1-2; D might be TRBD1 (6 bases). The CDR3 covers 16 residues. V shed 3 bases and J shed 0 bases, with 17 bases lying between them. The germline CDR1 and CDR2 sequences are GTSNPN and SVGIG (reference sequence). The CDR3 coding sequence is TGTGCCTGGAGCCCACTATTGGACAGAGCTAACTATGGCTACACCTTC. This gives the protein CAWSPLLDRANYGYTF.

This CDR3 is CASSLARGRAYEQYF. The CDR3 nucleotides are TGTGCCAGCAGCTTAGCCCGGGGGAGAGCCTACGAGCAGTACTTC. The rearrangement links TRBV7-7 to TRBJ2-5, with a tentative D call TRBD2 (6 bases). Near its end, the DNA agrees better with TRBJ2-7, so the J call may be wrong. The CDR3 runs to 15 residues. Looked up from germline, CDR1 is SSHAT and CDR2 is FNYEAQ (reference sequence).

The rearrangement links TRBV19 to TRBJ2-5; 7 positions match TRBD2. There are 11 residues in the CDR3. Germline CDR1 reads LNHDA; CDR2 reads SQIVND (reference sequence). The V segment lost 6 bases and the J segment 5 bases; nucleotides outside the gene matches: 0. The chain's CDR3 is CASRRGETQYF. DNA for the CDR3: TGTGCCAGTAGGCGGGGGGAGACCCAGTACTTC.

There are a few counts of this clone. The chain's CDR3 is CASSLKQGPAGNTIYF. CDR3 sequence (DNA): TGTGCCAGCAGCCTTAAACAGGGGCCAGCTGGAAACACCATATATTTT. The chain carries TRBV5-4 and TRBJ1-3; TRBD1 aligns across 7 bases. With V trimmed by 4 bases and J by 2 bases, 9 bases remained unmatched. CDR1 SGHNT and CDR2 YYREEE come from the germline V gene (reference sequence). The CDR3 spans 16 residues.

The chain has TRBV5-1 and TRBJ2-1; possible D gene TRBD1, 5 bases. Trimming shortened V by 0 bases and J by 5 bases, and 6 bases separated the two germline ends. The germline gives CDR1 SGHRS, CDR2 YFSETQ. This CDR3 is built from 13 residues. CDR3 sequence reads: CASSLGQHNEQFF. The DNA of the CDR3 is TGCGCCAGCAGCTTGGGACAGCACAATGAGCAGTTCTTC.

The rearrangement uses TRBV19 and TRBJ1-1; no definite D call. Trimming pared 5 bases from V and 4 bases from J, leaving 17 bases between. This CDR3 contains 15 residues. Germline assignment: CDR1 LNHDA and CDR2 SQIVND (reference sequence). The CDR3 is CASSPRRWVTTEAFF. CDR3 in DNA: TGTGCCAGTAGTCCCCGGAGGTGGGTTACCACTGAAGCTTTCTTT.

The chain recombines TRBV5-1 with TRBJ2-7, with TRBD1 matching over 10 bases. Germline lookup yields CDR1 SGHRS and CDR2 YFSETQ. This CDR3 contains 16 residues. J was trimmed by 5 bases and V by 0 bases; bases with no gene match: 8. The CDR3: CASSLGWGQGIDEQYF. DNA of the CDR3: TGCGCCAGCAGCTTGGGATGGGGACAGGGGATCGACGAGCAGTACTTC.

The chain recombines TRBV5-1 with TRBJ1-2, with D hard to call. V shed 0 bases and J shed 0 bases, with 12 bases lying between them. CDR3 length: 16 residues. Germline loops: CDR1 SGHRS, CDR2 YFSETQ. The CDR3 DNA is TGCGCCAGCAGCTTGGTGGCAGGAGGAGCTAACTATGGCTACACCTTC. Its translation is CASSLVAGGANYGYTF.

V is TRBV7-9 and J is TRBJ2-2; 11 nucleotides agree with TRBD1. The CDR3 loop spans 19 amino acids. Germline V CDR1 and CDR2: SEHNR, FQNEAQ (reference sequence). Trimming took 0 bases from V and 1 from J; bases not matched to a gene: 7. This CDR3 is CASSLAFRTGGKNTGELFF. CDR3 coding DNA: TGTGCCAGCAGCTTAGCGTTCAGGACAGGGGGCAAGAACACCGGGGAGCTGTTTTTT.

This clone has more than one count but fewer than ten. The chain carries TRBV2 and TRBJ1-1, with TRBD1 matching 10 bases. The CDR3 extends over 14 amino acids. Germline CDR1 reads SNHLY; CDR2 reads FYNNEI. The junction had 5 bases not matched to a gene; V was cut back by 6 bases and J by 4 bases. The CDR3 sequence is CASRVGTGATEAFF. In DNA, the CDR3 is TGTGCCAGCAGGGTTGGGACAGGGGCCACTGAAGCTTTCTTT. The full variable domain, with the rest looked up from reference TRBV2 and TRBJ1-1, is EPEVTQTPSHQVTQMGQEVILRCVPISNHLYFYWYRQILGQKVEFLVSFYNNEISEKSEIFDDQFSVERPDGSNFTLKIRSTKLEDSAMYFCASRVGTGATEAFFGQGTRLTVV.

The chain recombines TRBV5-6 with TRBJ2-1, with 9 bases that match TRBD2. CDR3 size: 18 residues. Germline trimming cut 2 bases from V and 0 bases from J; bases unmatched to any gene: 9. The V gene's germline CDR1 is SGHDT and CDR2 YYEEEE. CDR3 in amino acids: CASSFGLAGWSSYNEQFF. The CDR3 DNA follows: TGTGCCAGCAGCTTTGGTCTAGCGGGATGGTCCTCCTACAATGAGCAGTTCTTC.

The V and J genes are TRBV5-1 and TRBJ2-1; D ambiguous. The CDR3 extends over 17 amino acids. V was shortened by 1 base and J by 1 base, with 15 bases between the two germline ends. Germline-derived CDR1 and CDR2 are SGHRS and YFSETQ. The CDR3 region is CASSLLGRPNSYNEQFF. The CDR3 bases are TGCGCCAGCAGCTTGTTGGGCCGCCCGAATTCCTACAATGAGCAGTTCTTC.

V gene TRBV19 combines with J gene TRBJ1-2; 10 bases are shared with TRBD1. This CDR3 has 12 amino acids. Germline CDR1 reads LNHDA; CDR2 reads SQIVND (reference sequence). The CDR3 DNA sequence: TGTGGCACGACAGGGGGCGCGGCCGGCTACACCTTC. The encoded protein is CGTTGGAAGYTF.

This sequence joins TRBV19 and TRBJ2-7, with TRBD2 matching over 10 bases. Germline V CDR1 and CDR2: LNHDA, SQIVND (reference sequence). The CDR3 covers 15 residues. Trimming removed 8 bases from V and 1 base from J; junction bases left unmatched: 8. The CDR3 nucleotides are TGTGCCAGTTCGCCGGGACTAGCGAAGTCCTACGAGCAGTACTTC. Translating it yields CASSPGLAKSYEQYF.

The chain recombines TRBV30 with TRBJ2-2, with 8 nucleotides matching TRBD2. The trim removed 5 bases at V and 6 bases at J, leaving 8 bases unmatched. Germline CDR1 GTSNPN, CDR2 SVGIG (reference sequence). The CDR3 is 14 residues long. CDR3 DNA sequence: TGTGCCTGGGGTACCTACGGGGGGGCCGGGGAGCTGTTTTTT. Protein sequence: CAWGTYGGAGELFF. Combining the CDR3 with reference TRBV30 and TRBJ2-2 gives the whole variable domain SQTIHQWPATLVQPVGSPLSLECTVEGTSNPNLYWYRQAAGRGLQLLFYSVGIGQISSEVPQNLSASRPQDRQFILSSKKLLLSDSGFYLCAWGTYGGAGELFFGEGSRLTVL.

Details on this clone: Other DNA sequences from this sample encode an identical CDR3 as well. This sequence joins TRBV27 and TRBJ1-6; TRBD1 agrees at 8 bases. Germline values: CDR1 MNHEY, CDR2 SMNVEV (reference sequence). The CDR3 contains 15 residues. Losses at the gene ends were 5 bases for V and 7 bases for J; bases not matched to a gene: 7. DNA for the CDR3: TGTGCCAGCAGTCTAGACAGGGGTGGGAATTCACCCCTCCACTTT. Protein: CASSLDRGGNSPLHF.

V usage is TRBV5-1 and J usage is TRBJ2-7; perhaps TRBD2 as D (8 bases). CDR3 size: 14 residues. In germline, CDR1 is SGHRS, CDR2 YFSETQ. V dropped 4 bases and J dropped 6 bases, with 17 bases sitting between them. The CDR3 sequence is CASSNLAGTVEQYF. The CDR3 DNA sequence: TGCGCCAGCAGCAACTTAGCGGGGACAGTCGAGCAGTACTTC.

This clone showed up just a few times. The rearrangement joins TRBV7-9 to TRBJ1-1; D gene uncertain. Trimming left V 11 bases short and J 0 bases short, with 10 bases between. The V gene's germline CDR1 is SEHNR and CDR2 FQNEAQ (reference sequence). The CDR3 has 12 amino acids. CDR3 loop: CAPEAMNTEAFF. DNA for the CDR3: TGTGCCCCCGAGGCTATGAACACTGAAGCTTTCTTT.

The chain links TRBV6-1 to TRBJ2-1; TRBD1 is a possible D gene (6 bases). Trimming stripped 6 bases from V and 12 bases from J, with 24 bases between. The CDR3 is 15 amino acids. Germline CDR1 is MNHNS and CDR2 is SASEGT. The CDR3 DNA reads as TGTGCCAGCAGAGCAGACTATTGGGACAAGGGACGGCAGTTCTTC. Its protein is CASRADYWDKGRQFF.

The chain uses TRBV2 and TRBJ1-2, with TRBD1 matching over 7 bases. CDR1 SNHLY and CDR2 FYNNEI come from the germline V gene. CDR3 length: 19 residues. V dropped 4 bases and J dropped 4; count of bases not matched to a gene: 21. The CDR3: CASSVGQSNSGAWSYGYTF. The DNA of the CDR3 is TGTGCCAGCAGTGTGGGACAGTCTAATTCGGGTGCCTGGAGCTATGGCTACACCTTC. Full variable domain (rest looked up from reference TRBV2 and TRBJ1-2): EPEVTQTPSHQVTQMGQEVILRCVPISNHLYFYWYRQILGQKVEFLVSFYNNEISEKSEIFDDQFSVERPDGSNFTLKIRSTKLEDSAMYFCASSVGQSNSGAWSYGYTFGSGTRLTVV.

This clone was found once. The J gene is TRBJ2-3, the V gene TRBV7-3; 7 nucleotides align to TRBD2. The CDR3 is 15 residues long. CDR1 is SGHTA and CDR2 is FQGTGA in the germline V gene. Trimming removed 4 bases from V and 5 bases from J; junction bases left unmatched: 9. The CDR3 reads CASSSRSGGVDTQYF. DNA of the CDR3: TGTGCCAGCAGCTCCCGAAGTGGGGGGGTAGATACGCAGTATTTT.